The 20 T cell receptor beta chains listed next were all sequenced from one sample in a study of blood T cells in healthy people across ages. Sample-barcoded 5' priming and a J-beta primer mix drove a second PCR of roughly 6 to 12 cycles. TCRdb re-analysed the 5' RACE reads in MiXCR, keeping a single row per CDR3 protein. The sample yields around 1.5 million distinct CDR3 sequences, 59% seen once. Sequenced material: blood. The receptors stem from a young man in good health.

The chain carries TRBV15 and TRBJ2-7; 7 bases match TRBD1. The CDR3 is 13 residues long. Germline CDR1 reads LNHNV; CDR2 reads YYDKDF (reference sequence). Trimming cost V 5 bases and J 6 bases; bases outside gene matches: 7. CDR3 DNA sequence: TGTGCCACCAGCCAAGGACAGGCCGTCGAGCAGTACTTC. Translated: CATSQGQAVEQYF.

The V call is TRBV7-8, the J call TRBJ2-3; weak D call: TRBD2 (5 bases). From germline, CDR1 is SGHVS and CDR2 FQNEAQ. The CDR3 has 11 residues. Between the trimmed V and J ends, which lost 7 bases and 8 bases, there was a span of 10 bases. CDR3 in amino acids: CASNLEGTQYF. CDR3 nucleotide sequence: TGTGCCAGCAACCTCGAGGGTACGCAGTATTTT.

This clonotype was seen just once. The chain links TRBV12-3 or TRBV12-4 to TRBJ2-7, with D possibly matching TRBD1 (6 bases). Trimming cost V 6 bases and J 2 bases, with 20 bases left between them. The CDR3 extends over 16 amino acids. CDR3 loop: CASSHKPGQGAYEQYF. The CDR3 nucleotides are TGTGCCAGCAGCCATAAACCGGGACAAGGGGCCTACGAGCAGTACTTC.

The V and J genes are TRBV20-1 and TRBJ2-3; D possibly matches TRBD1 or TRBD2 (5 bases each). This CDR3 comprises 21 residues. Trimming stripped 1 base from V and 4 bases from J, with 33 bases between. Germline CDR1 DFQATT, CDR2 SNEGSKA (reference sequence). CDR3 residues: CSARGGAGQARKGFPADTQYF. The CDR3 nucleotides are TGCAGTGCTAGAGGAGGGGCAGGGCAGGCTCGAAAGGGTTTCCCCGCAGATACGCAGTATTTT.

V usage is TRBV4-1 and J usage is TRBJ2-3; D unclear. Germline V gene sequence: CDR1 MGHRA, CDR2 YSYEKL. The CDR3 runs to 14 residues. With 1 base removed from V and 2 bases from J, the gap between germline ends came to 7 bases. The CDR3 nucleotides are TGCGCCAGCAGCCAAGTCCGGGCCACAGATACGCAGTATTTT. Protein: CASSQVRATDTQYF.

The chain links TRBV7-8 to TRBJ2-3, with D perhaps TRBD1 or TRBD2 (6 bases each). There are 18 residues in the CDR3. Germline V lookup: CDR1 SGHVS, CDR2 FQNEAQ. Trimming removed 1 base from V and 3 bases from J, with 20 bases in between. The CDR3 is CASSLERGAGVATDTQYF. For the CDR3, the DNA is TGTGCCAGCAGCTTAGAAAGGGGGGCAGGGGTGGCGACAGATACGCAGTATTTT.

The V and J genes are TRBV10-3 and TRBJ2-5, with D uncertain. The CDR3 has 12 residues. V lost 2 bases and J lost 5, with 6 bases in between. Germline CDR1 ENHRY, CDR2 SYGVKD. This chain's CDR3 is CAISELVETQYF. The CDR3 nucleotides are TGTGCCATCAGTGAGCTGGTGGAGACCCAGTACTTC.

The chain recombines TRBV6-2 or TRBV6-3 with TRBJ1-5; D is possibly TRBD1 (5 bases). CDR3 length: 14 amino acids. V lost 2 bases and J 8 bases, leaving 13 bases between the germline ends. Germline V gene sequence: CDR1 MNHEY, CDR2 SVGEGT. The CDR3 DNA is TGTGCCAGCAGTTACGGGGGGAAGACGGAGCCCCAGCATTTT. Protein: CASSYGGKTEPQHF.

The chain couples TRBV27 to TRBJ2-4, with a tentative D call TRBD2 (5 bases). With the DNA end fitting TRBJ2-7 better, the J assignment may be wrong. The germline V gene has CDR1 MNHEY and CDR2 SMNVEV (reference sequence). The CDR3 has 14 amino acids. The DNA for the CDR3 is TGTGCCAGCAGCCCGCTCGGGTCGGGGAACGAGCAGTACTTC. This gives the protein CASSPLGSGNEQYF.

This clonotype was recorded many times. The junction does not match germline at one end; this may be a read error. The chain couples TRBV4-1 to TRBJ2-7; D is undetermined. The CDR3 has 11 amino acids. Per the germline V gene, CDR1 is MGHRA and CDR2 is YSYEKL. CDR3 amino acids: CASSHGYEQYF. CDR3 bases: TGTGCCAGCAGCCACGGTTACGAGCAGTACTTC.

This clonotype has more than one count but fewer than ten. The V gene is TRBV10-3, the J gene TRBJ2-7; TRBD2 is a possible D gene (5 bases). Trimming pared 4 bases from V and 3 bases from J, leaving 10 bases between. Germline V gives CDR1 ENHRY, CDR2 SYGVKD. This CDR3 contains 13 residues. CDR3 nucleotides: TGTGCCATCAGTGGGGGTCGGGGCTACGAGCAGTACTTC. It yields the protein CAISGGRGYEQYF.

The V and J genes are TRBV29-1 and TRBJ2-7; D assignment may be TRBD1 or TRBD2 (5 bases each). This CDR3 contains 14 residues. V gave up 6 bases and J gave up 2 bases, with 17 bases separating them. Per the germline V gene, CDR1 is SQVTM and CDR2 is ANQGSEA. The CDR3 nucleotides are TGCAGCGTGGAAAAGGGGACGGCCCCCTACGAGCAGTACTTC. Amino acids: CSVEKGTAPYEQYF.

In DNA, the CDR3 is TGTGCCAGCAACGGCCAGCAGAACACTGAAGCTTTCTTT. It specifies CASNGQQNTEAFF. The chain recombines TRBV28 with TRBJ1-1; D remains ambiguous. The CDR3 has 13 amino acids. The germline V gene encodes CDR1 MDHEN and CDR2 SYDVKM. V gave up 7 bases and J gave up 1 base, with 10 bases separating them.

The rearrangement joins TRBV25-1 to TRBJ1-2, with D unclear. The CDR3 runs 14 residues. Germline assignment: CDR1 MGHDK and CDR2 SYGVNS. The V end was cut by 5 bases, the J end by 3 bases, with 13 bases between. CDR3 loop: CASSTGSAYYGYTF. Here the CDR3 DNA reads TGTGCCAGCAGTACGGGGTCCGCCTACTATGGCTACACCTTC.

This clonotype was picked up one time. This sequence joins TRBV27 and TRBJ2-6; D possibly corresponds to TRBD1 (5 bases). The germline CDR1 and CDR2 sequences are MNHEY and SMNVEV (reference sequence). The CDR3 has 16 amino acids. V lost 10 bases, J lost 1 base, and 17 bases lay in between. As DNA, the CDR3 is TGTGCCACCTCAGACAGTTACCATTCTGGGGCCAACGTCCTGACTTTC. It codes for CATSDSYHSGANVLTF.

This rearrangement joins TRBV25-1 to TRBJ1-1, with 9 nucleotides matching TRBD1. Trimming took 4 bases from V and 6 from J; bases not matched to a gene: 6. The CDR3 spans 14 residues. In germline, CDR1 is MGHDK, CDR2 SYGVNS. CDR3 nucleotide sequence: TGTGCCAGCAGTGCTAGGGACAGGGCCGCTGAAGCTTTCTTT. It specifies CASSARDRAAEAFF.

This chain uses TRBV6-1 with TRBJ2-6; no clear D gene. The CDR3 sequence is 17 residues long. V was shortened by 2 bases and J by 0 bases, with 11 bases between the two germline ends. Germline assignment: CDR1 MNHNS and CDR2 SASEGT. CDR3 coding DNA: TGTGCCAGCAGTGAATTTATCGGAACCTCTGGGGCCAACGTCCTGACTTTC. This encodes CASSEFIGTSGANVLTF.

This chain joins TRBV9 and TRBJ2-1; the D call may be TRBD1 or TRBD2 (5 bases each). Germline V gene sequence: CDR1 SGDLS, CDR2 YYNGEE. V was cut by 3 bases and J by 8 bases, with 18 bases left in between. The CDR3 consists of 15 residues. The CDR3 here is CASSARSRGVDEQFF. CDR3 bases: TGTGCCAGCAGCGCCAGGTCCCGAGGGGTAGATGAGCAGTTCTTC. Based on the CDR3 plus reference TRBV9 and TRBJ2-1, the full variable domain is DSGVTQTPKHLITATGQRVTLRCSPRSGDLSVYWYQQSLDQGLQFLIQYYNGEERAKGNILERFSAQQFPDLHSELNLSSLELGDSALYFCASSARSRGVDEQFFGPGTRLTVL.

This clonotype was seen a handful of times. The chain couples TRBV12-3 or TRBV12-4 to TRBJ2-5, with TRBD2 identical over 8 bases. CDR3 length: 15 amino acids. The V segment lost 8 bases and the J segment 4 bases; nucleotides outside the gene matches: 12. CDR3 nucleotides: TGTGCCAGCGCACCGGGACTAGTGTTTTCAGAGACCCAGTACTTC. Translated: CASAPGLVFSETQYF.

This clonotype was picked up a small number of times. This chain connects TRBV29-1 to TRBJ2-5; tentative D call: TRBD1 (5 bases). The CDR3 is 13 amino acids. The V and J ends lost 6 bases and 2 bases respectively, with 13 bases between them. Germline CDR1 reads SQVTM; CDR2 reads ANQGSEA. CDR3 DNA sequence: TGCAGCGTGCCAACGGACAATCAAGAGACCCAGTACTTC. The encoded protein is CSVPTDNQETQYF.